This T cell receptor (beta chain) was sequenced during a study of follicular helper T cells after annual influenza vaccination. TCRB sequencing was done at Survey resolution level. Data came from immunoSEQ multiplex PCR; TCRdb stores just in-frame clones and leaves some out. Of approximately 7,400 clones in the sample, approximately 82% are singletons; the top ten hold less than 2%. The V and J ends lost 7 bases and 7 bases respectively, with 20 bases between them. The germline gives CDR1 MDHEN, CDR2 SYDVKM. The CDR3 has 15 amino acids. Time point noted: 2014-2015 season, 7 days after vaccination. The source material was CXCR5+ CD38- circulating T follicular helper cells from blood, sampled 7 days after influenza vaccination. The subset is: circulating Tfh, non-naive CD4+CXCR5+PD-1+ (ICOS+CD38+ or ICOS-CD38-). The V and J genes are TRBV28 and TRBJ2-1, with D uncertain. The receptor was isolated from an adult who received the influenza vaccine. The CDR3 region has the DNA TGTGCCAGCACCCAAGACGTCCTAGTCGTTAATGAGCAGTTCTTC. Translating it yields CASTQDVLVVNEQFF.